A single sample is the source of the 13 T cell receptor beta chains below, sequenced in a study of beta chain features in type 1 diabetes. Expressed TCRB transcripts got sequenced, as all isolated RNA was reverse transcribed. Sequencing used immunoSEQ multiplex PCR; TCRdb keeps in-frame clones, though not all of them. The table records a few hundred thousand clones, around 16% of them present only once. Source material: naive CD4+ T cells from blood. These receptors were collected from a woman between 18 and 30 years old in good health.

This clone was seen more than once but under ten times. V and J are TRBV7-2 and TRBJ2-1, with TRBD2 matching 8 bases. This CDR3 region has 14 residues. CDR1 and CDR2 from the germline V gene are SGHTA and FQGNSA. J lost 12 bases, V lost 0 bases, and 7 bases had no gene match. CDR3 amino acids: CASSLAGTRSRQFF. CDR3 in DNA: TGTGCCAGCAGCTTAGCTGGGACTAGAAGTCGGCAGTTCTTC.

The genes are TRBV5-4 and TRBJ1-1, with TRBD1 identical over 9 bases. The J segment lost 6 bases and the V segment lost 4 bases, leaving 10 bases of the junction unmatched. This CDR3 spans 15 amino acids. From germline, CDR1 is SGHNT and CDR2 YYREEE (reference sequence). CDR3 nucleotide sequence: TGTGCCAGCAGCCACGAGGGACAGGGAGACGCTGAAGCTTTCTTT. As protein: CASSHEGQGDAEAFF.

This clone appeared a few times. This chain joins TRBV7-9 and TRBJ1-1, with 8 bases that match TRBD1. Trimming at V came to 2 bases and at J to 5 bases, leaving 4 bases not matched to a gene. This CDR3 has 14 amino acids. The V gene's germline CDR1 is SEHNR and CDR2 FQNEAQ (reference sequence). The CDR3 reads CASSLFDRGTEAFF. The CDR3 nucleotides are TGTGCCAGCAGCTTATTTGACAGGGGAACTGAAGCTTTCTTT.

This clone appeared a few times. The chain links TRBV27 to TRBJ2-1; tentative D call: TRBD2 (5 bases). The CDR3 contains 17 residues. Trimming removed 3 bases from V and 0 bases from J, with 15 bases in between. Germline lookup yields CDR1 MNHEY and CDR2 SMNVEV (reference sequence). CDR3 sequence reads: CASSLDGGLISYNEQFF. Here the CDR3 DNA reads TGTGCCAGCAGTTTGGATGGCGGGTTAATCTCCTACAATGAGCAGTTCTTC.

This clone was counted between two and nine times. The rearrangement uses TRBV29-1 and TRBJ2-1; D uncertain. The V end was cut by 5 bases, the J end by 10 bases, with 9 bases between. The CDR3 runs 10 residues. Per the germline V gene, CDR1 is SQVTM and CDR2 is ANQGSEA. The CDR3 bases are TGCAGCGTTACGAGGTCCGAGCAGTTCTTC. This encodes CSVTRSEQFF.

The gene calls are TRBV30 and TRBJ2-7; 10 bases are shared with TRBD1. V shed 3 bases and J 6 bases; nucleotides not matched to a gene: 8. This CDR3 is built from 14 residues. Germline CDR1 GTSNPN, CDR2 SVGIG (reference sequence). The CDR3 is CAWRYSGQGSEQYF. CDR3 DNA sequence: TGTGCCTGGAGGTATTCGGGACAGGGGTCCGAGCAGTACTTC.

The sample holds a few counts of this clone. CDR3 sequence reads: CASSPPTGGGQPQHF. In DNA form, the CDR3 reads TGTGCCAGCAGCCCCCCCACAGGGGGCGGTCAGCCCCAGCATTTT. The chain carries TRBV6-6 and TRBJ1-5; 9 nucleotides agree with TRBD1. V shed 6 bases and J 6 bases; nucleotides not matched to a gene: 9. The CDR3 has 15 residues. Germline V lookup: CDR1 MNHNY, CDR2 SVGAGI (reference sequence).

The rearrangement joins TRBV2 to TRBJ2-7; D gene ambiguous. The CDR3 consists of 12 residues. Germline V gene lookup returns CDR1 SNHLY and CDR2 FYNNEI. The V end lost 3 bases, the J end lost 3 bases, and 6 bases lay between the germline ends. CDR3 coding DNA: TGTGCCAGCAGTGAGGTCGGCTACGAGCAGTACTTC. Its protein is CASSEVGYEQYF.

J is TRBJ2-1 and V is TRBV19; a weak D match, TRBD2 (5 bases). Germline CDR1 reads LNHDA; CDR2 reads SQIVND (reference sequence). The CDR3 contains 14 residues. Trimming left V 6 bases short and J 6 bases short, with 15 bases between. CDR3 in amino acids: CASRRGWESNEQFF. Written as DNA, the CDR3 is TGTGCCAGTAGAAGAGGGTGGGAGAGCAATGAGCAGTTCTTC.

CDR3 amino acids: CASSPEAGSTDTQYF. The DNA for the CDR3 is TGTGCCAGCTCACCAGAGGCAGGGAGCACAGATACGCAGTATTTT. V usage is TRBV18 and J usage is TRBJ2-3, with D possibly TRBD1 on 5 matching bases. The germline V gene encodes CDR1 KGHSH and CDR2 LQKENI. Trimming took 2 bases from V and 0 from J, leaving 9 bases between them. The CDR3 sequence is 15 residues long.

As DNA, the CDR3 is TGTGCCACTACTTACCGCTCTGGGGCCAACGTCCTGACTTTC. This sequence encodes CATTYRSGANVLTF. V usage is TRBV6-6 and J usage is TRBJ2-6; D gene unclear. The CDR3 consists of 14 residues. Germline V gives CDR1 MNHNY, CDR2 SVGAGI (reference sequence). Trimming pared 10 bases from V and 0 bases from J, leaving 10 bases between.

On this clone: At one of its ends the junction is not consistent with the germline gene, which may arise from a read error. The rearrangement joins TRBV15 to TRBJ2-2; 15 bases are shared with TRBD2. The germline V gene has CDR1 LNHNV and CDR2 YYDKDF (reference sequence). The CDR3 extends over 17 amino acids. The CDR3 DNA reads TGTGCCACCAGCAGGGGACTAGCGGGAGGTCGTACCGAGGAGCTGTTTTTT. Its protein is CATSRGLAGGRTEELFF. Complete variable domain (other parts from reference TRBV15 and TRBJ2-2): DAMVIQNPRYQVTQFGKPVTLSCSQTLNHNVMYWYQQKSSQAPKLLFHYYDKDFNNEADTPDNFQSRRPNTSFCFLDIRSPGLGDTAMYLCATSRGLAGGRTEELFFGEGSRLTVL.

CDR3 sequence reads: CASSLALGGTGELFF. CDR3 DNA sequence: TGTGCCAGCAGCTTGGCCCTGGGAGGGACCGGGGAGCTGTTTTTT. The gene calls are TRBV5-4 and TRBJ2-2, with TRBD2 matching over 7 bases. CDR1 and CDR2 from the germline V gene are SGHNT and YYREEE (reference sequence). The CDR3 spans 15 residues. Losses at the gene ends were 0 bases for V and 5 bases for J; bases not matched to a gene: 4. Full variable domain (remainder filled in from reference TRBV5-4 and TRBJ2-2): ETGVTQSPTHLIKTRGQQVTLRCSSQSGHNTVSWYQQALGQGPQFIFQYYREEENGRGNFPPRFSGLQFPNYSSELNVNALELDDSALYLCASSLALGGTGELFFGEGSRLTVL.